This T cell receptor (beta chain) was sequenced for a study of T cells after yellow fever vaccination. As for the study in general: For low cell numbers, libraries were made with SMART-Seq v4 Ultra Low Input.

Broader study findings: After the booster, over 95% of CD4 and approximately 90% of CD8 primary-response clones were re-detected. Clonotype sharing between CD4 and CD8 compartments was small.

The TCR cDNA carried a universal primer site and UMIs from 5'RACE template switching. TCRdb ran MiXCR on the 5' RACE reads and lists one entry per CDR3 protein. Among fewer than 650,000 distinct CDR3 sequences listed, 20% to 25% were seen once. Comments on this clonotype: The antigen is not known.

The sequencing here drew on PBMCs, taken about 21 days after the first yellow fever vaccination. The sequence derives from a man aged 18-30 years who received the YFV17D yellow fever vaccine.

The CDR3 DNA sequence: TGTGCCAGCGGGAAATTACAGGGAGGAGGGCAGCCCCAGCATTTT. It is translated as CASGKLQGGGQPQHF. The chain combines TRBV6-2 or TRBV6-3 with TRBJ1-5, with D perhaps matching TRBD1 (6 bases). Germline V gives CDR1 MNHEY, CDR2 SVGEGT. The CDR3 loop spans 15 amino acids. Trimming took 8 bases from V and 7 from J, leaving 21 bases between them.